This TCR beta chain was recorded in a study of regulatory T cells in long-lasting Graves disease. Study-wide points: Persistent cases favored TRBV28, TRBJ1-2 and TRBJ2-5.

Trimming took 6 bases from V and 2 from J; bases not matched to a gene: 10. The CDR3 loop spans 16 amino acids. CDR1 SNHLY and CDR2 FYNNEI come from the germline V gene. As to this clonotype: The antigen is not known.

Regarding time point: persistent/refractory GD, antithyroid drugs over 5 years with positive TRAb. Extracted RNA from PBMCs served as the source of the TCR library. iRepertoire HTBI primers and Arm-PCR of CDR3 regions built TCR beta libraries. TCRdb reanalysed the multiplex PCR reads using MiXCR and keeps one entry per CDR3 protein. The profile covers about 660,000 distinct CDR3 sequences, with around 30% appearing a single time and 42% taken by the ten largest. The source was peripheral blood mononuclear cells (PBMCs), collected when the disease was refractory, from a patient treated with antithyroid drugs. This chain links TRBV2 with TRBJ2-1; 7 bases agree with TRBD1. The sequence was obtained from a female donor with Graves disease. The CDR3 DNA reads TGTGCCAGCAGAGTTCGACAGGGCCTCACCTACAATGAGCAGTTCTTC. It is translated as CASRVRQGLTYNEQFF.